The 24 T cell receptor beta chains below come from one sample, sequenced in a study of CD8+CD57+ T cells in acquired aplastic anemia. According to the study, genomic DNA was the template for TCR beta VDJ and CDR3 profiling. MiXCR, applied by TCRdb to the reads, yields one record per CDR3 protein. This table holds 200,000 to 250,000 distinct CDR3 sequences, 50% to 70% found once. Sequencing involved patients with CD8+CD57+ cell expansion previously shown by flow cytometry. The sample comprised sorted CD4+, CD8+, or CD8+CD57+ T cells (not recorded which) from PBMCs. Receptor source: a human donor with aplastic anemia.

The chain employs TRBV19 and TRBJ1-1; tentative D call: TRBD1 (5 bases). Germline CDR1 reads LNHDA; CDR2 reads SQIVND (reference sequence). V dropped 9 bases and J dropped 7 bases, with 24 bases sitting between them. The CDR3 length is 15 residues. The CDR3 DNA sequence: TGTGCCAGCAGCCAACTTCCAGTCCTTGGGGGTGAAGCTTTCTTT. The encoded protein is CASSQLPVLGGEAFF.

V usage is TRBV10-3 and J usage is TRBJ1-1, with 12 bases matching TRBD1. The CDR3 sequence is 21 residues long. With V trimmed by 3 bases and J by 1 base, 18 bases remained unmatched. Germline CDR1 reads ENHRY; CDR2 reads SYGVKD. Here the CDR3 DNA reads TGTGCCATCAGTGAAGTCCCGGGACAGGGGGCGCCCGGTAAATCGAACACTGAAGCTTTCTTT. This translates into CAISEVPGQGAPGKSNTEAFF.

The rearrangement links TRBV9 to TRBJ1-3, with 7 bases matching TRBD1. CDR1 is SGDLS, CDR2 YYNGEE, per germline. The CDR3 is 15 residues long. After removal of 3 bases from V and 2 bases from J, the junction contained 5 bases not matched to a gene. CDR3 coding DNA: TGTGCCAGCAGCGGATCAGGGGGAGCTGGAAACACCATATATTTT. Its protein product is CASSGSGGAGNTIYF.

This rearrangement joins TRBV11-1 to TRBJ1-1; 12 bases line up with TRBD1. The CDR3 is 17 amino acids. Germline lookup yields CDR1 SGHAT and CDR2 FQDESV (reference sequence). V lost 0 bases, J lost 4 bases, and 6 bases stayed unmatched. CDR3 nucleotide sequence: TGTGCCAGCAGCTTAGCGCCGGGACAGGGGGCTAGCACTGAAGCTTTCTTT. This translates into CASSLAPGQGASTEAFF.

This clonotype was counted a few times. CDR3 sequence: CAGPTGLNTGELFF. The CDR3 nucleotides are TGTGCCGGCCCAACAGGGTTGAACACCGGGGAGCTGTTTTTT. The chain couples TRBV2 to TRBJ2-2; possible D gene TRBD1, 6 bases. V shed 11 bases and J shed 1 base, with 14 bases lying between them. The CDR3 is made up of 14 amino acids. Looked up from germline, CDR1 is SNHLY and CDR2 is FYNNEI.

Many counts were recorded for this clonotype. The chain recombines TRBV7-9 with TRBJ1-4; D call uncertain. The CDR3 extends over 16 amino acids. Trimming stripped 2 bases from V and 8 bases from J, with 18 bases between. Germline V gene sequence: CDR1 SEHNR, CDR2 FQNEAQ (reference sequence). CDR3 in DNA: TGTGCCAGCAGCTTATTCACAACCCCCAGTGAGGAAAAACTGTTTTTT. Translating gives CASSLFTTPSEEKLFF.

The CDR3 region has the DNA TGTGCCAGCAGCGGGCCTAGCGGGGGGGGTGTCGATGAGCAGTTCTTC. Translation gives CASSGPSGGGVDEQFF. This chain uses TRBV7-2 with TRBJ2-1, with TRBD2 matching over 12 bases. J was trimmed by 8 bases and V by 5 bases; bases with no gene match: 10. The CDR3 runs to 16 residues. Germline V CDR1 and CDR2: SGHTA, FQGNSA. Full variable domain (rest looked up from reference TRBV7-2 and TRBJ2-1): GAGVSQSPSNKVTEKGKDVELRCDPISGHTALYWYRQSLGQGLEFLIYFQGNSAPDKSGLPSDRFSAERTGGSVSTLTIQRTQQEDSAVYLCASSGPSGGGVDEQFFGPGTRLTVL.

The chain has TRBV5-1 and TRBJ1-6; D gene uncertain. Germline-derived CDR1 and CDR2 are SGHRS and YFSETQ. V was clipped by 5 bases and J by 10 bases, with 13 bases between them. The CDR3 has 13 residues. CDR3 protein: CASRLTNESPLHF. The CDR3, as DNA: TGCGCCAGCAGATTGACGAATGAATCACCCCTCCACTTT.

The DNA for the CDR3 is TGTGCCAGCAGTGAAAGTGGAACCGACTATGGCTACACCTTC. Its protein is CASSESGTDYGYTF. The chain carries TRBV25-1 and TRBJ1-2; D ambiguous. Germline CDR1 is MGHDK and CDR2 is SYGVNS. V was pared by 2 bases and J by 3 bases, with 10 bases between. The CDR3 has 14 amino acids.

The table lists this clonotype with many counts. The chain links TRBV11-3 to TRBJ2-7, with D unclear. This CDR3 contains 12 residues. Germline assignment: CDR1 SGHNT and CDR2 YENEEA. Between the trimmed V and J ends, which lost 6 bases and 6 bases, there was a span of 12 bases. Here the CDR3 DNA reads TGTGCCAGCAGTTTACCAGACTCCGAGCAGTACTTC. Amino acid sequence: CASSLPDSEQYF.

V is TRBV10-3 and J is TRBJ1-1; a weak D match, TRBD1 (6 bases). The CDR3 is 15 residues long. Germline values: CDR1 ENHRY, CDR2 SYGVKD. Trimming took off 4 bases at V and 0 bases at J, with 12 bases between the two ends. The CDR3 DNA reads TGTGCCATCAGTGGGGACGAGGGGGTGAACACTGAAGCTTTCTTT. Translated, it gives CAISGDEGVNTEAFF.

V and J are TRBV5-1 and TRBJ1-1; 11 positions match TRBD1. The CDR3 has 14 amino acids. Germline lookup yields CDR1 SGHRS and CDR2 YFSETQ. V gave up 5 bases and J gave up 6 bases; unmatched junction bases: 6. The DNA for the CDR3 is TGCGCCAGCAGGTCCGGACAGGGGGCACCTGAAGCTTTCTTT. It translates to CASRSGQGAPEAFF.

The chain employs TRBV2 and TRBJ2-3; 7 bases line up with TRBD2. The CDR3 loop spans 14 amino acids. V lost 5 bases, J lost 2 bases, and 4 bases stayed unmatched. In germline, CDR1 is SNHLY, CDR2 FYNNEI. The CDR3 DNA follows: TGTGCCAGCAGTAAGCGGGGTATCACAGATACGCAGTATTTT. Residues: CASSKRGITDTQYF.

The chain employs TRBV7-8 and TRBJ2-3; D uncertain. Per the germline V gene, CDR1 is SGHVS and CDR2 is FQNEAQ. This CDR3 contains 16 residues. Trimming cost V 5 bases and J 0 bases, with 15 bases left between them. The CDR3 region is CASSPYARSSTDTQYF. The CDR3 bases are TGTGCCAGCAGCCCTTACGCCCGAAGTAGCACAGATACGCAGTATTTT.

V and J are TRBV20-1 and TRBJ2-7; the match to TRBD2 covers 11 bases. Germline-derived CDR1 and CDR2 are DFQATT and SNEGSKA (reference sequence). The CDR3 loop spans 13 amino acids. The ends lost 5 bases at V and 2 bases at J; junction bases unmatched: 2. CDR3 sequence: CSAGTSGAYEQYF. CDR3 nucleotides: TGCAGTGCTGGGACTAGCGGAGCCTACGAGCAGTACTTC.

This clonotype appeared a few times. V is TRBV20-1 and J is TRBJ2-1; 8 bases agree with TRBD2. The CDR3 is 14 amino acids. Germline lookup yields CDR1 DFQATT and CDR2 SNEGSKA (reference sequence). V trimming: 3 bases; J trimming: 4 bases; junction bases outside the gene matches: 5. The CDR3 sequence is CSASTSGKYNEQFF. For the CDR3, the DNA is TGCAGTGCTAGTACTAGCGGAAAGTACAATGAGCAGTTCTTC.

The CDR3 spells CASSPRDNEQFF. The CDR3 DNA sequence: TGCGCCAGCAGCCCCAGGGACAATGAGCAGTTCTTC. V and J are TRBV5-1 and TRBJ2-1; perhaps TRBD1 as D (5 bases). This CDR3 is 12 amino acids long. Trimming took off 4 bases at V and 5 bases at J, with 7 bases between the two ends. CDR1 is SGHRS, CDR2 YFSETQ, per germline.

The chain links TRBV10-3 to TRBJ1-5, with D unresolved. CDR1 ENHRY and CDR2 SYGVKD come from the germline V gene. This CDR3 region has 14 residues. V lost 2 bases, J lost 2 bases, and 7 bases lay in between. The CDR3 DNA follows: TGTGCCATCAGTGAGAAAAGGGGCAATCAGCCCCAGCATTTT. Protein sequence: CAISEKRGNQPQHF.

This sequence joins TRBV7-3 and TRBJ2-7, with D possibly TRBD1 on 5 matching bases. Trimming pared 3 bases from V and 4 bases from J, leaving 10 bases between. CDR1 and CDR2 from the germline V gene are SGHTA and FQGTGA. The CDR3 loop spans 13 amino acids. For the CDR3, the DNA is TGTGCCAGCAGCTTTTGGCAGGGTTACGAGCAGTACTTC. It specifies CASSFWQGYEQYF.

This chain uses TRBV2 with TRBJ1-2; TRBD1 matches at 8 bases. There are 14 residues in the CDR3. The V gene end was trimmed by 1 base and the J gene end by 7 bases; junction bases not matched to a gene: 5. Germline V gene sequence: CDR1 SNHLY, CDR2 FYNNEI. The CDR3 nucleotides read TGTGCCAGCAGTGAAGGCAGGGGGCCTGGTGGCTACACCTTC. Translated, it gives CASSEGRGPGGYTF. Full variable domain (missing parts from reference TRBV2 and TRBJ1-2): EPEVTQTPSHQVTQMGQEVILRCVPISNHLYFYWYRQILGQKVEFLVSFYNNEISEKSEIFDDQFSVERPDGSNFTLKIRSTKLEDSAMYFCASSEGRGPGGYTFGSGTRLTVV.

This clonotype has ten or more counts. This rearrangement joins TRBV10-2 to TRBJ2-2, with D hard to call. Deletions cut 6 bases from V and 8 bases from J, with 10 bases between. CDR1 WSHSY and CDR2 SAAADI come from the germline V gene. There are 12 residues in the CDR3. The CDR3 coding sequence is TGCGCCAGCAGCGACCTCGGGGGGGAGCTGTTTTTT. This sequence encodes CASSDLGGELFF.

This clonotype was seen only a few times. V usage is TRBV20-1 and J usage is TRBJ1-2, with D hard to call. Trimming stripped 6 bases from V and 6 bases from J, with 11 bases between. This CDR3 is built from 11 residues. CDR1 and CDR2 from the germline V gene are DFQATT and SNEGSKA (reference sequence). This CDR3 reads CSATDGDGYTF. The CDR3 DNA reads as TGCAGTGCGACTGACGGTGATGGCTACACCTTC.

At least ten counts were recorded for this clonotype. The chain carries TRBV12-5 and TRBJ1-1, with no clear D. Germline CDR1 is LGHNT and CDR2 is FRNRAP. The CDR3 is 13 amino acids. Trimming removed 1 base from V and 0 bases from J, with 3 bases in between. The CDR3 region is CASGLGMNTEAFF. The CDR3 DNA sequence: TGTGCTAGTGGTTTGGGAATGAACACTGAAGCTTTCTTT.

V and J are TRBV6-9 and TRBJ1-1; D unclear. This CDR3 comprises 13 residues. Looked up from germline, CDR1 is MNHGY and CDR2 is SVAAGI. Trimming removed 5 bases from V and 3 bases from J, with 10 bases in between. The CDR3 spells CASSGRVDTEAFF. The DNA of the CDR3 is TGTGCCAGCAGTGGGCGCGTGGACACTGAAGCTTTCTTT.